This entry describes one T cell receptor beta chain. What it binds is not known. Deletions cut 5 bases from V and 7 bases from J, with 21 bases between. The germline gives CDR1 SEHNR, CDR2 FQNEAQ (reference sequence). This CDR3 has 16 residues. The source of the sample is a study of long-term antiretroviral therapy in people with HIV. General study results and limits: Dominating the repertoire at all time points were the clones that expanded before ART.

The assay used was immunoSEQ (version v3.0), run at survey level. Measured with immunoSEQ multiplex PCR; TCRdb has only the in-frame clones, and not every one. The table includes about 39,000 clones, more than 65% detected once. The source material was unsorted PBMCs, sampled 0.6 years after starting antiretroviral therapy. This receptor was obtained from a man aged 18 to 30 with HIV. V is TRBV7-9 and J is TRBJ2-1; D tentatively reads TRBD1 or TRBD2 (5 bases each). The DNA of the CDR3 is TGTGCCAGCAGCATGCGACCGGGACCAGTGGGGAATGAGCAGTTCTTC. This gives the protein CASSMRPGPVGNEQFF.